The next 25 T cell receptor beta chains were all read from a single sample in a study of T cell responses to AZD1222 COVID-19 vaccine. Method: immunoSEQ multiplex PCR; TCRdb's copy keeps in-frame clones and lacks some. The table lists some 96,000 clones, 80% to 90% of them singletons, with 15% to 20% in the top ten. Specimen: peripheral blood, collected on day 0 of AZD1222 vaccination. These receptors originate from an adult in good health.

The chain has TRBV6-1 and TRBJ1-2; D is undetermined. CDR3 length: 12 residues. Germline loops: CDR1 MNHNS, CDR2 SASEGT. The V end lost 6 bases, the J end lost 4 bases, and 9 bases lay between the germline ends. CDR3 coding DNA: TGTGCCAGCAGGGGGTTGGGCTATGGCTACACCTTC. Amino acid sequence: CASRGLGYGYTF.

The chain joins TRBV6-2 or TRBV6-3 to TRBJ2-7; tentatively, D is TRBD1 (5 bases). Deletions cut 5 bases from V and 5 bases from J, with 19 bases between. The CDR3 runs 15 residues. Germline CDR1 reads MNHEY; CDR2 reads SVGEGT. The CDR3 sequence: CASSPRAPGGNEQYF. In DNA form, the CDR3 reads TGTGCCAGCAGTCCCAGGGCCCCGGGTGGCAACGAGCAGTACTTC.

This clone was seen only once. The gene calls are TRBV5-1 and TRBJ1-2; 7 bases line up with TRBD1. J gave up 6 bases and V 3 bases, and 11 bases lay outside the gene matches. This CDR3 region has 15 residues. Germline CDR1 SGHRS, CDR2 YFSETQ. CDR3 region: CASSSYRGPLNGYTF. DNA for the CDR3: TGCGCCAGCAGCTCTTACAGGGGTCCCTTAAATGGCTACACCTTC.

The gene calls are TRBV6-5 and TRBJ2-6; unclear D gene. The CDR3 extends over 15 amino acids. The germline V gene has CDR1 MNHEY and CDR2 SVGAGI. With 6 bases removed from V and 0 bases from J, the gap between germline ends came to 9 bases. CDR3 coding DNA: TGTGCCAGCAGGACATCTCGCTCTGGGGCCAACGTCCTGACTTTC. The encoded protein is CASRTSRSGANVLTF.

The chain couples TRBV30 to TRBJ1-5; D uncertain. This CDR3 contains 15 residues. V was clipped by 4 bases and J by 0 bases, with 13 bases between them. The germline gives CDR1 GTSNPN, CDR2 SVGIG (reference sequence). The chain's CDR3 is CAWTPRGHSNQPQHF. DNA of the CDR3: TGTGCCTGGACTCCTAGAGGTCATAGCAATCAGCCCCAGCATTTT.

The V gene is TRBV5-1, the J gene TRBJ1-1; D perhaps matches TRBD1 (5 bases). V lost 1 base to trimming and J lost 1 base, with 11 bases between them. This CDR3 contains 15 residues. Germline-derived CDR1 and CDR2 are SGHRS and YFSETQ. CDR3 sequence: CASSLRVRANTEAFF. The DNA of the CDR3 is TGCGCCAGCAGCTTGCGAGTCAGGGCGAACACTGAAGCTTTCTTT.

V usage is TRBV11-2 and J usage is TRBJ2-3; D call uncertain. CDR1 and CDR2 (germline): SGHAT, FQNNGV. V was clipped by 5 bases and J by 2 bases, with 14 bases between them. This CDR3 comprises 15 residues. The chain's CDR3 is CASSTGAEDTDTQYF. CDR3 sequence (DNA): TGTGCCAGCAGCACCGGAGCCGAGGACACAGATACGCAGTATTTT.

The CDR3 loop reads CASSTLAQGLYGYTF. DNA for the CDR3: TGTGCCAGTAGTACGCTGGCACAGGGTCTCTATGGCTACACCTTC. V gene TRBV19 combines with J gene TRBJ1-2; tentatively, D is TRBD1 (6 bases). V lost 4 bases, J lost 4 bases, and 16 bases lay in between. The CDR3 sequence is 15 residues long. Looked up from germline, CDR1 is LNHDA and CDR2 is SQIVND (reference sequence).

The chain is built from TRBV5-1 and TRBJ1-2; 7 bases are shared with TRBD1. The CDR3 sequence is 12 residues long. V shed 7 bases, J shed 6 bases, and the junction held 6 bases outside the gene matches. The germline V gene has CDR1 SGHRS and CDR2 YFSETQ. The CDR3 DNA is TGCGCCAGCGGCCTGACAGGGAATGGCTACACCTTC. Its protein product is CASGLTGNGYTF.

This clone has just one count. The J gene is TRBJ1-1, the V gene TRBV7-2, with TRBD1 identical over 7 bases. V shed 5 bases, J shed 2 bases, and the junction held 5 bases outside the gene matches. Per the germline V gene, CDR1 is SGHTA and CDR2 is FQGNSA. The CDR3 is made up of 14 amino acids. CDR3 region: CASSQTGINTEAFF. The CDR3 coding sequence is TGTGCCAGCAGCCAGACAGGGATTAACACTGAAGCTTTCTTT. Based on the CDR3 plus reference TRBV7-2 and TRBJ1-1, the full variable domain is GAGVSQSPSNKVTEKGKDVELRCDPISGHTALYWYRQSLGQGLEFLIYFQGNSAPDKSGLPSDRFSAERTGGSVSTLTIQRTQQEDSAVYLCASSQTGINTEAFFGQGTRLTVV.

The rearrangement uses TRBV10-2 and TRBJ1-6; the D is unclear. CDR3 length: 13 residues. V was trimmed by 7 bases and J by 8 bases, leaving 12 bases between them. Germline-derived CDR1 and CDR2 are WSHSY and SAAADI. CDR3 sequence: CASKRVSDSPLHF. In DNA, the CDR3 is TGCGCCAGCAAACGGGTGTCGGATTCACCCCTCCACTTT.

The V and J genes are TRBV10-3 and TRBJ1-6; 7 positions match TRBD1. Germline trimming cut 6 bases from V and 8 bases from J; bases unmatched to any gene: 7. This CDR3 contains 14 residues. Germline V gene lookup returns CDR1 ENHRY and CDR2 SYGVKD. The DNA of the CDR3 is TGTGCCATCAGACCTAGGGGGCCGGATTCACCCCTCCACTTT. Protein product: CAIRPRGPDSPLHF.

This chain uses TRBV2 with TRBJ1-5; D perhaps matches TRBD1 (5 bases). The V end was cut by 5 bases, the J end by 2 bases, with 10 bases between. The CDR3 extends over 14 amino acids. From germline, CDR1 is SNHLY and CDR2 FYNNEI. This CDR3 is CASSPRGGNQPQHF. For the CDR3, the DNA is TGTGCCAGCAGTCCTAGGGGCGGCAATCAGCCCCAGCATTTT. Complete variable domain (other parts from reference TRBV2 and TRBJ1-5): EPEVTQTPSHQVTQMGQEVILRCVPISNHLYFYWYRQILGQKVEFLVSFYNNEISEKSEIFDDQFSVERPDGSNFTLKIRSTKLEDSAMYFCASSPRGGNQPQHFGDGTRLSIL.

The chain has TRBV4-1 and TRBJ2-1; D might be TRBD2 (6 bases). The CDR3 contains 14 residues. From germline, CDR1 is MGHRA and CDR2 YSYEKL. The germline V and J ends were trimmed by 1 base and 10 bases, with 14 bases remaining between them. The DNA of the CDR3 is TGCGCCAGCAGCCAAGCTAGGCTAGCGCTCGAGCAGTTCTTC. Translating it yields CASSQARLALEQFF.

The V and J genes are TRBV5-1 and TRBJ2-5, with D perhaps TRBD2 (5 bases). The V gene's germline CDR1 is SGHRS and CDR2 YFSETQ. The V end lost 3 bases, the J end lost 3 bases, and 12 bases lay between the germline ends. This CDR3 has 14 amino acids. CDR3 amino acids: CASSSFKRKETQYF. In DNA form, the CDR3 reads TGCGCCAGCAGCTCTTTTAAGCGGAAAGAGACCCAGTACTTC.

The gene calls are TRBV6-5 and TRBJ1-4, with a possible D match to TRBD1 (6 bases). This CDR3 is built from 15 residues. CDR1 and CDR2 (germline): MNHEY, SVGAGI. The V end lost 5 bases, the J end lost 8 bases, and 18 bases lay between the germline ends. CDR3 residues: CASSPSGGALEKLFF. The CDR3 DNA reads TGTGCCAGCAGTCCGTCCGGGGGCGCTTTGGAAAAACTGTTTTTT.

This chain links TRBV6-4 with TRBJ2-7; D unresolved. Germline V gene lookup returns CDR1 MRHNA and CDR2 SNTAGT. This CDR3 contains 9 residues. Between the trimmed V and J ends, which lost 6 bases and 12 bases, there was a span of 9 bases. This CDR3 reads CASRKTWYF. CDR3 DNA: TGTGCCAGCAGGAAGACTTGGTACTTC.

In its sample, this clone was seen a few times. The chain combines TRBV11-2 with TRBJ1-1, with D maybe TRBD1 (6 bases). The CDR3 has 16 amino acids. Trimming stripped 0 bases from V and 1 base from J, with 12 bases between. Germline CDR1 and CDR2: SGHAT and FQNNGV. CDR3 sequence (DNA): TGTGCCAGCAGCTTAGATTCGGGGGCGCAGAACACTGAAGCTTTCTTT. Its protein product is CASSLDSGAQNTEAFF.

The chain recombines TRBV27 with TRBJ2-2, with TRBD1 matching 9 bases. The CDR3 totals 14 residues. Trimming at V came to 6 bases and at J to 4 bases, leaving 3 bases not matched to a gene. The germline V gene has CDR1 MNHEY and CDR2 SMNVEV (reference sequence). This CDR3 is CASSQTGGTGELFF. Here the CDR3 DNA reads TGTGCCAGCAGCCAGACAGGGGGCACCGGGGAGCTGTTTTTT.

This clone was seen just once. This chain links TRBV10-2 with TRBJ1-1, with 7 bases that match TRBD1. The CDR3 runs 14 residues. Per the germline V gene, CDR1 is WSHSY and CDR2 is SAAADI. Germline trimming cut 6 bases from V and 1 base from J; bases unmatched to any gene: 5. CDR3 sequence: CASRETGQNTEAFF. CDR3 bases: TGCGCCAGCAGAGAGACAGGGCAGAACACTGAAGCTTTCTTT.

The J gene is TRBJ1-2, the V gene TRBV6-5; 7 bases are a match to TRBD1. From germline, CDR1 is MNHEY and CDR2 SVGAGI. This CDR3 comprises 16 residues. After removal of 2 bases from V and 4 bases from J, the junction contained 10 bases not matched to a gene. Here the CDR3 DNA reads TGTGCCAGCAGTTACGGAACAGGGGCAGGATCCTATGGCTACACCTTC. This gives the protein CASSYGTGAGSYGYTF.

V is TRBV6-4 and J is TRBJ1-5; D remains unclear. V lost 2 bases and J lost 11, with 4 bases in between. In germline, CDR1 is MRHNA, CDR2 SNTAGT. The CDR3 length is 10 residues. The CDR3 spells CASSDPAQHF. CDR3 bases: TGTGCCAGCAGTGACCCGGCCCAGCATTTT.

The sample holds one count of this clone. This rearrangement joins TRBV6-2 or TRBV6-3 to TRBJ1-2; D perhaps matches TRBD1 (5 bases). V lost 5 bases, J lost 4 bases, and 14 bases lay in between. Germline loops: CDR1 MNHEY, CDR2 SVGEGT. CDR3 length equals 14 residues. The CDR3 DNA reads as TGTGCCAGCAGTACCCCAGGGCAACCCTATGGCTACACCTTC. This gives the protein CASSTPGQPYGYTF.

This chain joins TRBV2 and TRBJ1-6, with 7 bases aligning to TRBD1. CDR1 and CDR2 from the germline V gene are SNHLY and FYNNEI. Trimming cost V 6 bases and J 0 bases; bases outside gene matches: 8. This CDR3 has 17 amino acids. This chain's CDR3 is CASRARDRGSYNSPLHF. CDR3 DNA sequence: TGTGCCAGCAGAGCTCGGGACAGAGGCTCCTATAATTCACCCCTCCACTTT.

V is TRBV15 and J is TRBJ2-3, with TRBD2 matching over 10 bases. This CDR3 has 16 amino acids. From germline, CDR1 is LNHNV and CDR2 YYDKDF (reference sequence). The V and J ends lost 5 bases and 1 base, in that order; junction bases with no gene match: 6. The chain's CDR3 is CATSPRLAGRTDTQYF. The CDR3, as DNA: TGTGCCACCAGCCCACGACTAGCGGGCCGCACAGATACGCAGTATTTT.